These 31 T cell receptor beta chains originate from one sample sequenced in a study of molecular identifiers for immune sequencing clone quantification. TCRdb itself ran the PCR reads through MiXCR, one entry per CDR3 protein. The sample lists 13,000 or so distinct CDR3 sequences, 18% occurring once. Sample: naive CD8+ T cells from blood, with Jurkat cell RNA spiked in. Subset in this sample: FACS-sorted CD8+CD4-CCR7+CD45RA+ naive T cells. The receptors shown here come from a human donor in good health. Some libraries in this study had Jurkat cell RNA spiked in.

This chain uses TRBV10-3 with TRBJ2-2, with D maybe TRBD2 (6 bases). Germline assignment: CDR1 ENHRY and CDR2 SYGVKD. V was pared by 3 bases and J by 1 base, with 9 bases between. The CDR3 totals 15 residues. The CDR3 loop reads CAISEPGLNTGELFF. The CDR3 nucleotides are TGTGCCATCAGTGAACCGGGACTGAACACCGGGGAGCTGTTTTTT.

On this clonotype itself: A much more abundant neighbour one base away suggests this may be a read error. This sequence joins TRBV24-1 and TRBJ2-2; D unresolved. Germline values: CDR1 KGHDR, CDR2 SFDVKD. The CDR3 length is 14 residues. The CDR3 here is CAASDSGYTRELFF. The CDR3 DNA is TGTGCCGCCAGTGATTCCGGGTACACCAGGGAGCTGTTTTTT.

This clonotype qualifies as medium-sized (0.01 to 0.1%). The V and J genes are TRBV20-1 and TRBJ2-3; D ambiguous. The germline CDR1 and CDR2 sequences are DFQATT and SNEGSKA (reference sequence). The V end was cut by 4 bases, the J end by 6 bases, with 5 bases between. CDR3 length: 10 amino acids. The CDR3 nucleotides are TGCAGTGCTATTGCTGATACGCAGTATTTT. Protein product: CSAIADTQYF.

This clonotype rates as medium-sized. The chain couples TRBV4-3 to TRBJ2-7; D is undetermined. The V gene lost 0 bases and the J gene lost 6 bases, with 12 bases spanning the gap. The CDR3 spans 14 residues. Per the germline V gene, CDR1 is LGHNA and CDR2 is YSLEER. DNA for the CDR3: TGCGCCAGCAGCCAAGACCCTCAGCGATTCGAGCAGTACTTC. This sequence encodes CASSQDPQRFEQYF.

This clonotype appeared many times. The V call is TRBV11-2, the J call TRBJ2-1; the D is unclear. Trimming cost V 4 bases and J 8 bases, with 12 bases left between them. The CDR3 sequence is 13 residues long. Germline V gene data show CDR1 as SGHAT and CDR2 as FQNNGV. The CDR3 reads CASSSLSWDEQFF. The CDR3 DNA reads TGTGCCAGCAGCTCCCTGTCATGGGATGAGCAGTTCTTC.

In its sample, this clonotype ranks as medium-sized. This chain uses TRBV5-6 with TRBJ2-3; no definite D call. The CDR3 has 16 residues. V gave up 1 base and J gave up 6 bases, with 18 bases separating them. Germline-derived CDR1 and CDR2 are SGHDT and YYEEEE. The chain's CDR3 is CASSLSRVTLRDTQYF. CDR3 nucleotides: TGTGCCAGCAGCTTGTCTAGGGTTACCCTCCGGGATACGCAGTATTTT.

By share of the sample, this clonotype is medium-sized. This chain joins TRBV12-3 or TRBV12-4 and TRBJ2-5, with D perhaps matching TRBD1 or TRBD2 (6 bases each). CDR3 length: 16 amino acids. V was cut by 4 bases and J by 5 bases, with 20 bases left in between. CDR3 loop: CASSSGPQGGGETQYF. The CDR3, as DNA: TGTGCCAGCAGTTCTGGGCCACAGGGAGGTGGTGAGACCCAGTACTTC.

This clonotype came up many times. This sequence joins TRBV30 and TRBJ1-5; possible D gene TRBD1, 6 bases. Germline CDR1 and CDR2: GTSNPN and SVGIG (reference sequence). V lost 3 bases, J lost 4 bases, and 13 bases lay in between. The CDR3 consists of 14 residues. The DNA for the CDR3 is TGTGCCTGGAGCCAGGGGATTGGTAATCAGCCCCAGCATTTT. This sequence encodes CAWSQGIGNQPQHF.

This clonotype was counted many times. The genes are TRBV27 and TRBJ2-2, with D possibly called TRBD1 or TRBD2 (6 bases each). Trimming removed 8 bases at V and 6 bases at J, with 16 bases between. The CDR3 loop spans 14 amino acids. Germline CDR1 is MNHEY and CDR2 is SMNVEV (reference sequence). The CDR3 nucleotides read TGTGCCAGCGGCCGGGGGCCGTTATCCGGGGAGCTGTTTTTT. This encodes CASGRGPLSGELFF.

This clonotype has a count of ten or more. This chain links TRBV4-1 with TRBJ2-1; 7 bases fit TRBD2. The V gene end was trimmed by 4 bases and the J gene end by 7 bases; junction bases not matched to a gene: 10. The CDR3 loop spans 15 amino acids. Germline CDR1 and CDR2: MGHRA and YSYEKL. The CDR3 here is CASSLTSVSGNEQFF. As DNA, the CDR3 is TGCGCCAGCAGCCTAACTAGCGTCTCAGGAAATGAGCAGTTCTTC.

This clonotype was detected ten times or more. The chain employs TRBV19 and TRBJ1-2, with 7 positions matching TRBD1. V lost 0 bases to trimming and J lost 3 bases; unmatched junction nucleotides: 7. The germline V gene has CDR1 LNHDA and CDR2 SQIVND (reference sequence). CDR3 length: 16 amino acids. CDR3 amino acids: CASSIESGTEDYGYTF. CDR3 DNA: TGTGCCAGTAGTATAGAGAGTGGGACAGAGGACTATGGCTACACCTTC.

By share of the sample, this clonotype is medium-sized. The chain is built from TRBV10-3 and TRBJ2-7, with TRBD1 matching over 10 bases. The CDR3 covers 14 residues. V trimming: 7 bases; J trimming: 5 bases; junction bases outside the gene matches: 8. The germline gives CDR1 ENHRY, CDR2 SYGVKD. CDR3 sequence: CAITVPGQGNEQYF. The CDR3 nucleotides are TGTGCCATCACCGTACCGGGACAGGGGAACGAGCAGTACTTC.

This clonotype is deemed medium-sized. In DNA form, the CDR3 reads TGTGCCAGCAGCTCGGCCTTCCAGGTGGTCCAGGAAGAGCTGTTTTTT. The encoded protein is CASSSAFQVVQEELFF. This chain links TRBV13 with TRBJ2-2; D uncertain. Trimming took 4 bases from V and 11 from J, leaving 23 bases between them. The CDR3 contains 16 residues. Germline CDR1 is PRHDT and CDR2 is FYEKMQ (reference sequence).

This clonotype was detected many times. For the CDR3, the DNA is TGTGCCAGCAGCCCCCCGGACAACGTGTACGAGCAGTACTTC. This encodes CASSPPDNVYEQYF. The genes are TRBV11-2 and TRBJ2-7; tentatively, D is TRBD1 (5 bases). Trimming shortened V by 5 bases and J by 4 bases, and 15 bases separated the two germline ends. This CDR3 region has 14 residues. Per the germline V gene, CDR1 is SGHAT and CDR2 is FQNNGV.

This clonotype is labeled medium-sized. The chain employs TRBV7-8 and TRBJ2-5, with TRBD2 matching over 10 bases. Germline CDR1 and CDR2: SGHVS and FQNEAQ. Trimming removed 1 base from V and 9 bases from J; junction bases left unmatched: 8. The CDR3 runs 15 residues. CDR3 nucleotide sequence: TGTGCCAGCAGCTTAGACTCTAGCGGGAGAGTGGCCCAGTACTTC. Its protein is CASSLDSSGRVAQYF.

This clonotype is labeled medium-sized. The rearrangement links TRBV28 to TRBJ1-1; D might be TRBD1 (6 bases). This CDR3 spans 15 amino acids. The V gene lost 5 bases and the J gene lost 4 bases, with 17 bases spanning the gap. The V gene's germline CDR1 is MDHEN and CDR2 SYDVKM. CDR3 sequence (DNA): TGTGCCAGCAGTCAACTGCAGGGGACGGGCACTGAAGCTTTCTTT. It translates to CASSQLQGTGTEAFF. Full variable domain (outside the CDR3, taken from reference TRBV28 and TRBJ1-1): DVKVTQSSRYLVKRTGEKVFLECVQDMDHENMFWYRQDPGLGLRLIYFSYDVKMKEKGDIPEGYSVSREKKERFSLILESASTNQTSMYLCASSQLQGTGTEAFFGQGTRLTVV.

This clonotype was seen at least ten times. The chain has TRBV27 and TRBJ1-6, with 7 bases fitting TRBD1. The CDR3 consists of 16 residues. Germline V lookup: CDR1 MNHEY, CDR2 SMNVEV (reference sequence). V trimming: 3 bases; J trimming: 6 bases; junction bases outside the gene matches: 8. CDR3 sequence reads: CASSFSRTGANSPLHF. Written as DNA, the CDR3 is TGTGCCAGCAGTTTCTCTCGAACAGGGGCTAATTCACCCCTCCACTTT.

In its sample, this clonotype is medium-sized. The chain has TRBV11-2 and TRBJ2-1, with D unresolved. There are 12 residues in the CDR3. Deletions cut 4 bases from V and 6 bases from J, with 7 bases between. The germline V gene has CDR1 SGHAT and CDR2 FQNNGV. This chain's CDR3 is CASSSNSNEQFF. The CDR3 coding sequence is TGTGCCAGCAGCTCGAACAGCAATGAGCAGTTCTTC.

By proportion, this clonotype is medium-sized. This rearrangement joins TRBV13 to TRBJ2-5; 10 nucleotides match TRBD1. Germline values: CDR1 PRHDT, CDR2 FYEKMQ (reference sequence). J gave up 1 base and V 5 bases, and 7 bases lay outside the gene matches. The CDR3 totals 16 residues. In DNA, the CDR3 is TGTGCCAGCAGCCCCTTAGGGGACAGGGGCCAAGAGACCCAGTACTTC. Its protein is CASSPLGDRGQETQYF.

The V call is TRBV30, the J call TRBJ2-2, with 10 bases identical to TRBD2. Germline V gene lookup returns CDR1 GTSNPN and CDR2 SVGIG (reference sequence). The CDR3 loop spans 17 amino acids. Trimming removed 0 bases from V and 5 bases from J; junction bases left unmatched: 9. The chain's CDR3 is CAWSVGLAGVGTGELFF. CDR3 coding DNA: TGTGCCTGGAGTGTAGGCCTAGCGGGAGTAGGAACCGGGGAGCTGTTTTTT.

The genes are TRBV2 and TRBJ1-1; no firm D call. V was clipped by 4 bases and J by 1 base, with 10 bases between them. The CDR3 has 14 residues. The germline gives CDR1 SNHLY, CDR2 FYNNEI. DNA for the CDR3: TGTGCCAGCAGTGCTCCGTCTACGAACACTGAAGCTTTCTTT. Translated: CASSAPSTNTEAFF.

Regarding this clonotype: This may be a read error, as it is one base from a much larger clone. CDR3 coding DNA: TGTGCCACCAGCAGAGATCGGACTAGCGGGAGAAATGAGCAGTTCTTC. This codes for CATSRDRTSGRNEQFF. This rearrangement joins TRBV15 to TRBJ2-1; TRBD2 agrees at 13 bases. Trimming at V came to 0 bases and at J to 7 bases, leaving 3 bases not matched to a gene. The CDR3 runs 16 residues. CDR1 and CDR2 (germline): LNHNV, YYDKDF (reference sequence).

This clonotype was seen ten or more times. The rearrangement links TRBV28 to TRBJ2-7; 10 nucleotides line up with TRBD2. Trimming cost V 6 bases and J 1 base; bases outside gene matches: 6. Germline V gene sequence: CDR1 MDHEN, CDR2 SYDVKM. The CDR3 contains 15 residues. The CDR3 sequence: CASSPLAGSSYEQYF. The CDR3 DNA reads TGTGCCAGCAGCCCACTAGCGGGAAGTTCCTACGAGCAGTACTTC.

Note on this clonotype: A much bigger clone sits one base away, suggesting this may be a read error. The rearrangement joins TRBV7-9 to TRBJ1-3; D may be TRBD1 (5 bases). Germline assignment: CDR1 SEHNR and CDR2 FQNEAQ (reference sequence). This CDR3 is 14 amino acids long. The CDR3 bases are TGTGCCAGCAGCCACGGGGCAACTGGAAACGCCATATATTTT. It encodes CASSHGATGNAIYF.

This clonotype was seen at least ten times. The rearrangement joins TRBV19 to TRBJ2-7; 10 nucleotides agree with TRBD1. CDR1 and CDR2 (germline): LNHDA, SQIVND (reference sequence). This CDR3 is built from 14 residues. V trimming: 7 bases; J trimming: 6 bases; junction bases outside the gene matches: 9. CDR3: CASNPGTGASEQYF. The DNA for the CDR3 is TGTGCCAGTAACCCCGGGACAGGGGCATCCGAGCAGTACTTC.

V is TRBV20-1 and J is TRBJ2-5; TRBD2 matches 12 bases. The V segment lost 2 bases and the J segment 2 bases; nucleotides outside the gene matches: 12. Germline V lookup: CDR1 DFQATT, CDR2 SNEGSKA (reference sequence). This CDR3 region has 18 residues. Written as DNA, the CDR3 is TGCAGTGCTAGAACGTACTGGACTAGCGGGAAGATACAAGAGACCCAGTACTTC. As protein: CSARTYWTSGKIQETQYF.

Ten or more counts support this clonotype. The genes are TRBV7-9 and TRBJ2-4, with unresolved D. V was pared by 5 bases and J by 1 base, with 12 bases between. The CDR3 is made up of 15 amino acids. Germline V gives CDR1 SEHNR, CDR2 FQNEAQ (reference sequence). CDR3 coding DNA: TGTGCCAGCAGCCCCGAGTGGGTCGCCAAAAACATTCAGTACTTC. Protein: CASSPEWVAKNIQYF.

In regard to this clonotype: A much larger clone lies one base from this, so it may be a read error. The conserved phenylalanine or tryptophan is not found at the CDR3 terminus, so this likely reflects a read error. The DNA of the CDR3 is TGCAGCGCCAGTGAGGGGGTCTCCTACGAGCAGTACTCC. It is translated as CSASEGVSYEQYS. The chain links TRBV29-1 to TRBJ2-7; D might be TRBD1 (6 bases). Germline V gives CDR1 SQVTM, CDR2 ANQGSEA. This CDR3 has 13 residues. The ends were cut back, 7 bases at V and 0 bases at J, with 13 bases in the middle.

This clonotype has a count of ten or more. This chain uses TRBV4-2 with TRBJ1-1; D gene unclear. The CDR3 has 17 amino acids. V was shortened by 1 base and J by 1 base, with 16 bases between the two germline ends. CDR1 and CDR2 (germline): LGHNA, YNFKEQ. DNA of the CDR3: TGTGCCAGCAGCCAAGCGGGGTTCCCGAATGGGAACACTGAAGCTTTCTTT. Translating gives CASSQAGFPNGNTEAFF.

As for this clonotype: A read error may explain this, as a much larger clone is one base away. This chain uses TRBV7-8 with TRBJ2-7; 7 bases are shared with TRBD2. Germline-derived CDR1 and CDR2 are SGHVS and FQNEAQ. The CDR3 spans 16 residues. CDR3: CASSSRRWDGDYKQYF. CDR3 nucleotide sequence: TGTGCCAGCAGCTCTAGGCGTTGGGACGGGGACTACAAGCAGTACTTC.

This clonotype has at least ten counts. V gene TRBV7-9 combines with J gene TRBJ1-2; 9 nucleotides align to TRBD1. Per the germline V gene, CDR1 is SEHNR and CDR2 is FQNEAQ (reference sequence). Germline trimming cut 1 base from V and 8 bases from J; bases unmatched to any gene: 23. This CDR3 spans 20 amino acids. CDR3 coding DNA: TGTGCCAGCAGCTTAGTGCTCCTAAGGCCGGGACAGGGTTTATTGAGCGGCTACACCTTC. Translation: CASSLVLLRPGQGLLSGYTF.